This TCR beta chain was identified in a study of technical replicates of blood from a handful of donors. The germline gives CDR1 SGDLS, CDR2 YYNGEE. The CDR3 spans 16 residues. The V end lost 2 bases, the J end lost 3 bases, and 18 bases lay between the germline ends. The table came from immunoSEQ multiplex PCR; TCRdb's copy has only in-frame clones and leaves some out. The sample lists about 70,000 clones; approximately 95% were seen once. The rearrangement links TRBV9 to TRBJ2-7; a possible D gene is TRBD2 (6 bases). The specimen sequenced was T cells isolated from PBMCs. This receptor was taken from a human donor in good health. The CDR3 sequence is CASSVGLGGEYYEQYF. CDR3 coding DNA: TGTGCCAGCAGCGTGGGCCTGGGCGGGGAATACTACGAGCAGTACTTC.